Sequencing of this T cell receptor (beta chain) was carried out in a study of cytomegalovirus exposure and HLA in healthy donors. Looking at the study overall: The same platform was used for the 110 or so validation repertoires as for the 600 to 700 first-cohort repertoires, as reported in a later analysis.

This CDR3 has 15 amino acids. Looked up from germline, CDR1 is SEHNR and CDR2 is FQNEAQ (reference sequence). V lost 1 base and J lost 7; bases outside the gene matches: 6. This clone was seen more than once but under ten times. The antigen is not known. Other DNA variants within this sample encode the same CDR3. Profiled with immunoSEQ multiplex PCR; TCRdb holds only in-frame clones, not every one. The sample carries some 79,000 clones, approximately 94% recorded once. General study findings and limits: It was reportedly the case that the classifier diagnosed cytomegalovirus status with high specificity and sensitivity. The study designated about 160 TCR beta chains cytomegalovirus-associated.

The sample comprised PBMCs. V and J are TRBV7-9 and TRBJ1-4; 7 positions agree with TRBD1. The source is a woman aged 18-29 years in good health and CMV-seropositive. The CDR3 DNA reads TGTGCCAGCAGCTTAGTTGCAGGGGGTGGTGAAAAACTGTTTTTT. It encodes CASSLVAGGGEKLFF.